This T cell receptor (beta chain) was recovered during a study of cytomegalovirus exposure and HLA in healthy donors. Concerning this clone: The antigen remains unidentified.

The CDR3 has 16 amino acids. V was clipped by 5 bases and J by 0 bases, with 15 bases between them. The V gene's germline CDR1 is SGDLS and CDR2 YYNGEE. Nominally healthy donors provided the samples, though records likely missed some immune exposures. With 60 Vbeta and 13 Jbeta primers, the PCR was carried out. As originally analysed: Approximately 12 million of 75 million to 85 million unique TCR beta chains were shared, per a later count. The data were produced by immunoSEQ multiplex PCR, yet TCRdb's version contains in-frame clones alone and is incomplete. V, J and clone size are taken as reported in that table, and D and trimming were inferred from the DNA itself. This table lists 150,000 or so clones. General study points: A later examination showed that TCR association rates differed by HLA locus, with DRB1 most and HLA-C fewest. Analyzed later, most CMV-associated TCR beta chains appeared HLA-restricted.

Sequenced sample: PBMCs. V gene TRBV9 combines with J gene TRBJ1-3; D uncertain. This TCR was sampled from a woman in her fifties or sixties in good health and CMV-seronegative. Written as DNA, the CDR3 is TGTGCCAGCAGTCTAGACCGACGGTACTCTGGAAACACCATATATTTT. Amino acid sequence: CASSLDRRYSGNTIYF.